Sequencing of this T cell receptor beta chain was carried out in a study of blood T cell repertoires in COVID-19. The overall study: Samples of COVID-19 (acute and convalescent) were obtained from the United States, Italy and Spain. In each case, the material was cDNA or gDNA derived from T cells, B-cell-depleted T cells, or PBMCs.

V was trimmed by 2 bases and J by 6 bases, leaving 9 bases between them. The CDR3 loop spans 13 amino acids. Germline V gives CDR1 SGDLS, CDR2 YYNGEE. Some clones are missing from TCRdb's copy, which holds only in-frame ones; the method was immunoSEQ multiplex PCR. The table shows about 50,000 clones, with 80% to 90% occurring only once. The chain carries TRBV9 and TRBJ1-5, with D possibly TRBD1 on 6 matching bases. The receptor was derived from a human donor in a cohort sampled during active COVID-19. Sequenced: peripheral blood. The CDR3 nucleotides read TGTGCCAGCAGCGTGGGAGGGGGTCAGCCCCAGCATTTT. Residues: CASSVGGGQPQHF.